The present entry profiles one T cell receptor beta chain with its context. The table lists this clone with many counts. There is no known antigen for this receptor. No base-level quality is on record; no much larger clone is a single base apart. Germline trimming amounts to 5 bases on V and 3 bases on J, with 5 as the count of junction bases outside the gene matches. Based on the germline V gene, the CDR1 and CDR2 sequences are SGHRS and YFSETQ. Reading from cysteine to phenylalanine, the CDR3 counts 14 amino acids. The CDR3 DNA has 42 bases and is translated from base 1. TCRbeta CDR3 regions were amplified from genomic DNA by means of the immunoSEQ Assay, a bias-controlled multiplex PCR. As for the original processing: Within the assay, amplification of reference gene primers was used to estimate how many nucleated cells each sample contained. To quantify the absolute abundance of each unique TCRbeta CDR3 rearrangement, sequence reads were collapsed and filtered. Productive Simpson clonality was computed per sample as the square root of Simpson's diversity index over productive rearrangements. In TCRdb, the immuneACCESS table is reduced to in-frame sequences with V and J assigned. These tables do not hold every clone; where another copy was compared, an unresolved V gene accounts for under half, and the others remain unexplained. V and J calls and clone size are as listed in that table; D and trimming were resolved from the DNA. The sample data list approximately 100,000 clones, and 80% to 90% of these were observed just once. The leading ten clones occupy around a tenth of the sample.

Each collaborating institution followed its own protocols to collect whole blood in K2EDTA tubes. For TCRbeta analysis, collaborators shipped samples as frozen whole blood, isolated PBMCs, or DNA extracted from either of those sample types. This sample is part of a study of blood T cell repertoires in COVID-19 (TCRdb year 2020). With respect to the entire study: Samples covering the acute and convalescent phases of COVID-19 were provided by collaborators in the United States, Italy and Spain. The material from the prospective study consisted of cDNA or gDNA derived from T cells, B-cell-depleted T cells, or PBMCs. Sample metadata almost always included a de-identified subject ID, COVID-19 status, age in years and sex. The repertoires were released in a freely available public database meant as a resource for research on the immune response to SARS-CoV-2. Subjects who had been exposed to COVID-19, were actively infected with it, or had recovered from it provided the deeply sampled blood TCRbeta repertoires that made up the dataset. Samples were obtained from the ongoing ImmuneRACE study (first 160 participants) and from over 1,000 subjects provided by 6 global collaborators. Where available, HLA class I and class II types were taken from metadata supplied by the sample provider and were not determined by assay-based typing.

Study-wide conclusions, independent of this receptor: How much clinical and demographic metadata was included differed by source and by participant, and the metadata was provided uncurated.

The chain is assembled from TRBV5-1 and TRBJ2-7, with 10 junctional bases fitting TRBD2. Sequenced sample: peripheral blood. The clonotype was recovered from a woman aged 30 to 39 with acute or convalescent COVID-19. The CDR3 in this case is CASSSGGSHYEQYF. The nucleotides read TGCGCCAGCAGTAGCGGGGGGTCTCACTACGAGCAGTACTTC.